The 15 T cell receptor beta chains below were found in one sample sequenced in a study of beta chain features in type 1 diabetes. TCRB transcripts that were expressed got sequenced, as all of the isolated RNA had been reverse transcribed. The repertoire was sequenced with immunoSEQ multiplex PCR; TCRdb's copy has only in-frame clones and lacks some. The data contain more than 150,000 clones, 11% of them singletons. The source material was central memory CD4+ T cells from blood. These receptors were collected from a man between 18 and 29 years old in good health.

This clone was counted many times. The CDR3 loop is CASSRGQEGVYGYTF. CDR3 nucleotide sequence: TGTGCCAGCAGCAGGGGACAGGAGGGGGTCTATGGCTACACCTTC. The rearrangement joins TRBV5-4 to TRBJ1-2, with 8 bases that match TRBD1. The CDR3 runs 15 residues. Germline V gene sequence: CDR1 SGHNT, CDR2 YYREEE (reference sequence). Germline trimming cut 4 bases from V and 4 bases from J; bases unmatched to any gene: 9.

V and J are TRBV2 and TRBJ2-1; D unclear. This CDR3 region has 14 residues. Trimming left V 7 bases short and J 0 bases short, with 10 bases between. Germline loops: CDR1 SNHLY, CDR2 FYNNEI. DNA for the CDR3: TGTGCCAGCAACCAGCAGCGCTCCTACAATGAGCAGTTCTTC. Its protein product is CASNQQRSYNEQFF. Filled out from reference TRBV2 and TRBJ2-1, the complete variable domain reads EPEVTQTPSHQVTQMGQEVILRCVPISNHLYFYWYRQILGQKVEFLVSFYNNEISEKSEIFDDQFSVERPDGSNFTLKIRSTKLEDSAMYFCASNQQRSYNEQFFGPGTRLTVL.

This clone was observed a handful of times. Other DNA sequences in the sample encode the same CDR3. The J gene is TRBJ2-7, the V gene TRBV29-1; 8 nucleotides match TRBD1. J gave up 4 bases and V 4 bases, and 3 bases lay outside the gene matches. There are 12 residues in the CDR3. Germline loops: CDR1 SQVTM, CDR2 ANQGSEA. Here the CDR3 DNA reads TGCAGCGTTGCTGGACAGGGTTACGAGCAGTACTTC. Translation gives CSVAGQGYEQYF.

J is TRBJ2-6 and V is TRBV7-3; 8 bases match TRBD2. Germline loops: CDR1 SGHTA, CDR2 FQGTGA. V lost 5 bases to trimming and J lost 0 bases; unmatched junction nucleotides: 12. This CDR3 is 19 amino acids long. The CDR3 region has the DNA TGTGCCAGCAGCCCCGGAGGTAGCGGGACCGTCTCTGGGGCCAACGTCCTGACTTTC. It yields the protein CASSPGGSGTVSGANVLTF.

There are a few counts of this clone. The rearrangement joins TRBV9 to TRBJ2-5; possible D gene TRBD1, 6 bases. Germline lookup yields CDR1 SGDLS and CDR2 YYNGEE. V lost 2 bases and J lost 7, with 18 bases in between. The CDR3 is made up of 15 amino acids. The CDR3 spells CASSVGDNALLTQYF. The DNA of the CDR3 is TGTGCCAGCAGCGTTGGGGACAACGCTTTATTGACCCAGTACTTC.

The chain recombines TRBV18 with TRBJ2-5, with D possibly being TRBD1 or TRBD2 (5 bases each). The CDR3 runs 13 residues. Germline values: CDR1 KGHSH, CDR2 LQKENI. Trimming cost V 1 base and J 5 bases, with 8 bases left between them. CDR3 DNA: TGTGCCAGCTCACCACGAGGGGACGAGACCCAGTACTTC. It specifies CASSPRGDETQYF.

This clone was observed a handful of times. The genes are TRBV5-1 and TRBJ2-5; D ambiguous. Germline CDR1 and CDR2: SGHRS and YFSETQ. V was clipped by 4 bases and J by 0 bases, with 4 bases between them. The CDR3 covers 12 residues. For the CDR3, the DNA is TGCGCCAGCAGCATTTACCAAGAGACCCAGTACTTC. It codes for CASSIYQETQYF.

This clone came up a few times. J is TRBJ2-1 and V is TRBV4-3; 10 bases are a match to TRBD1. Trimming cost V 3 bases and J 9 bases; bases outside gene matches: 8. CDR1 LGHNA and CDR2 YSLEER come from the germline V gene. The CDR3 has 15 residues. The CDR3 here is CASSQGGQGEGEQFF. CDR3 sequence (DNA): TGCGCCAGCAGCCAGGGCGGACAGGGGGAAGGTGAGCAGTTCTTC.

The rearrangement links TRBV6-6 to TRBJ2-1; 7 positions match TRBD2. The CDR3 has 12 residues. The germline CDR1 and CDR2 sequences are MNHNY and SVGAGI (reference sequence). V lost 6 bases and J lost 9; bases outside the gene matches: 5. The CDR3 reads CASRGEGGEQFF. The CDR3, as DNA: TGTGCCAGCAGAGGGGAGGGCGGTGAGCAGTTCTTC.

The chain combines TRBV5-1 with TRBJ2-3; no firm D call. Trimming left V 0 bases short and J 0 bases short, with 8 bases between. The CDR3 has 15 amino acids. Germline values: CDR1 SGHRS, CDR2 YFSETQ. CDR3 nucleotide sequence: TGCGCCAGCAGCTTGGTGGGATCTAGCACAGATACGCAGTATTTT. Its translation: CASSLVGSSTDTQYF.

In its sample, this clone was seen a few times. The J gene is TRBJ1-2, the V gene TRBV30; 7 bases line up with TRBD1. The V gene's germline CDR1 is GTSNPN and CDR2 SVGIG (reference sequence). The ends lost 3 bases at V and 4 bases at J; junction bases unmatched: 8. The CDR3 sequence is 14 residues long. The CDR3, as DNA: TGTGCCTGGAGCCCTCCGGGACAGCTCTATGGCTACACCTTC. It codes for CAWSPPGQLYGYTF.

This chain joins TRBV7-9 and TRBJ2-7, with D possibly matching TRBD2 (6 bases). Between the trimmed V and J ends, which lost 2 bases and 1 base, there was a span of 12 bases. The length of the CDR3 is 15 residues. Germline V gene lookup returns CDR1 SEHNR and CDR2 FQNEAQ (reference sequence). The CDR3: CASSLTGSPSYEQYF. CDR3 coding DNA: TGTGCCAGCAGCTTAACCGGGAGCCCTTCCTACGAGCAGTACTTC.

This clone appeared a few times. J is TRBJ2-5 and V is TRBV9; 9 bases agree with TRBD1. Germline CDR1 SGDLS, CDR2 YYNGEE. This CDR3 is 15 amino acids long. Trimming cost V 2 bases and J 5 bases; bases outside gene matches: 7. The DNA for the CDR3 is TGTGCCAGCAGCGTCGGGACAGGGCAATGGGAGACCCAGTACTTC. Amino acid sequence: CASSVGTGQWETQYF.

The chain links TRBV15 to TRBJ2-7, with D perhaps TRBD1 (5 bases). The CDR3 has 15 amino acids. Germline V lookup: CDR1 LNHNV, CDR2 YYDKDF (reference sequence). Trimming took 0 bases from V and 1 from J, leaving 10 bases between them. This CDR3 is CATSRDFPGSYEQYF. CDR3 DNA sequence: TGTGCCACCAGCAGAGATTTTCCAGGGTCCTACGAGCAGTACTTC.

The chain couples TRBV7-2 to TRBJ2-7, with D unclear. V shed 5 bases and J shed 4 bases, with 6 bases lying between them. Looked up from germline, CDR1 is SGHTA and CDR2 is FQGNSA. The CDR3 length is 11 residues. CDR3: CASSIRYEQYF. Here the CDR3 DNA reads TGTGCCAGCAGCATTAGGTACGAGCAGTACTTC.